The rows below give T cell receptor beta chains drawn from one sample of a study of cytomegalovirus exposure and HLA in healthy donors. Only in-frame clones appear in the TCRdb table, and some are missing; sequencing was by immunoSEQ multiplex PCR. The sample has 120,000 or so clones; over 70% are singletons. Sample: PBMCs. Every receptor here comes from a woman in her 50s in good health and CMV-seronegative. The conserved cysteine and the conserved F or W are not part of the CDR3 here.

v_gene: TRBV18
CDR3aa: ASSPLAGSSGANVLT

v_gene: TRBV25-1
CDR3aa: ASSDPGTGKDNEQF

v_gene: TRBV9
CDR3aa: ASSAHTGQGSTEAF

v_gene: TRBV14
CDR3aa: ASSQVSGTQY

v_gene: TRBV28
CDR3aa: ASLKAKGRNSPLH

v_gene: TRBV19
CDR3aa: ASSGGGIGQPQH

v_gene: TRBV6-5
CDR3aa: ASSRSGLAGYEQY

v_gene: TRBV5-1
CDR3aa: ASSQIAGVEQF

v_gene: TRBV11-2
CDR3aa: ASSLGPLGSSGNTIY

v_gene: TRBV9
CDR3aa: ASSATGGGSDTQY

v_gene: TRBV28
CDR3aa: ASSRDRGTYGYT

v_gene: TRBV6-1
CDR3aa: ASSEVLDTEAF

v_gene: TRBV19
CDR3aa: ASSIDGTGNNYGYT

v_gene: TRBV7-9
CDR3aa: ASSRTSGYNEQF

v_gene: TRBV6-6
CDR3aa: ASRPLGQPYEQY

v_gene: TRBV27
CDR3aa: ASSFQGANQPQH

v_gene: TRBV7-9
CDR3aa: SSKGYQETQY

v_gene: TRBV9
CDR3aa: ASSHPRQTSEGAWDEQY

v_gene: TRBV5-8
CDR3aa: ASSLRISGSGANVLT

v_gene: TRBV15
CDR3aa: ATSPLAPRTDTQY

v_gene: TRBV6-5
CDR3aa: ASSSDNMATYGYT

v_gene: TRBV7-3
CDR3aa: ASSPVLSSSDTQY

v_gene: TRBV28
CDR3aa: ASQTNYGYT

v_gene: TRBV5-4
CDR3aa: ASSSGLAGATGELF

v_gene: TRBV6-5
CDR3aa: ASSFKETQY

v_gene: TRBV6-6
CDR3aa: ASSYGGGGGNNEQF